Listed here are 20 T cell receptor beta chains from one sample, sequenced in a study of shared clonotypes between healthy human individuals. The table came from immunoSEQ multiplex PCR; TCRdb's copy has only in-frame clones and leaves some out. The table shows approximately 2.5 million clones, with approximately 93% occurring only once. Specimen: naive CD4+ T cells from PBMCs. Subset given: CD45RA+ positively selected. These receptors were collected from a man younger than 35 in good health. Some clones in this sample may be carry-over from other donors' samples.

The chain combines TRBV27 with TRBJ1-1; D might be TRBD1 (5 bases). Trimming took 3 bases from V and 10 from J, leaving 21 bases between them. This CDR3 has 15 residues. The V gene's germline CDR1 is MNHEY and CDR2 SMNVEV (reference sequence). Written as DNA, the CDR3 is TGTGCCAGCAGTTTCCTGGGGCGAGGGCCTTCTGGAGCTTTCTTT. Translation: CASSFLGRGPSGAFF.

The chain recombines TRBV7-9 with TRBJ1-2; a weak D match, TRBD1 (5 bases). The CDR3 is 14 residues long. V lost 5 bases, J lost 7 bases, and 17 bases lay in between. Germline assignment: CDR1 SEHNR and CDR2 FQNEAQ (reference sequence). CDR3 region: CASSALGGFGGYTF. CDR3 nucleotides: TGTGCCAGCAGCGCGCTTGGGGGGTTTGGTGGCTACACCTTC.

The chain has TRBV29-1 and TRBJ1-1; D call uncertain. Trimming left V 2 bases short and J 11 bases short, with 15 bases between. The germline V gene has CDR1 SQVTM and CDR2 ANQGSEA. This CDR3 comprises 12 residues. In DNA, the CDR3 is TGCAGCGTTGAATCCCTCGGGGAAGGGGCTTTCTTT. It yields the protein CSVESLGEGAFF.

The chain carries TRBV28 and TRBJ2-1; D is undetermined. The CDR3 runs 16 residues. V was trimmed by 4 bases and J by 0 bases, leaving 13 bases between them. Per germline, CDR1 MDHEN and CDR2 SYDVKM. CDR3 loop: CASSSTPPSSYNEQFF. The CDR3 DNA reads as TGTGCCAGCAGTTCCACTCCTCCTAGCTCCTACAATGAGCAGTTCTTC.

This clone was found once. The V call is TRBV28, the J call TRBJ1-4; tentative D call: TRBD1 (6 bases). Trimming removed 2 bases from V and 5 bases from J, with 9 bases in between. Germline CDR1 and CDR2: MDHEN and SYDVKM. The CDR3 spans 14 residues. The CDR3 region has the DNA TGTGCCAGCAGTTTAGTCGACAGGAATGAAAAACTGTTTTTT. This sequence encodes CASSLVDRNEKLFF.

The gene calls are TRBV18 and TRBJ2-1; D might be TRBD1 or TRBD2, each matching 5 bases. With 6 bases removed from V and 3 bases from J, the gap between germline ends came to 15 bases. There are 15 residues in the CDR3. Germline-derived CDR1 and CDR2 are KGHSH and LQKENI. DNA for the CDR3: TGTGCCAGCTCCCTCCTCGGGGCGGACTACAATGAGCAGTTCTTC. Translated, it gives CASSLLGADYNEQFF.

The chain joins TRBV7-2 to TRBJ1-1; D is ambiguous. Germline loops: CDR1 SGHTA, CDR2 FQGNSA. This CDR3 region has 12 residues. Trimming removed 5 bases from V and 11 bases from J, with 15 bases in between. CDR3 residues: CASSPDLKPAFF. CDR3 DNA sequence: TGTGCCAGCAGCCCCGACCTCAAGCCGGCTTTCTTT.

J is TRBJ1-1 and V is TRBV28; tentative D call: TRBD1 (5 bases). CDR3 length: 14 residues. Trimming took off 5 bases at V and 1 base at J, with 11 bases between the two ends. Germline CDR1 is MDHEN and CDR2 is SYDVKM. The CDR3 loop is CASSLRQPNTEAFF. CDR3 sequence (DNA): TGTGCCAGCAGTCTGAGACAGCCGAACACTGAAGCTTTCTTT.

This CDR3 is CAWSAGQGANQPQHF. For the CDR3, the DNA is TGTGCCTGGAGTGCGGGACAGGGGGCCAATCAGCCCCAGCATTTT. The V and J genes are TRBV30 and TRBJ1-5; 12 nucleotides align to TRBD1. V was clipped by 1 base and J by 3 bases; unmatched bases: 1. The length of the CDR3 is 15 residues. CDR1 is GTSNPN, CDR2 SVGIG, per germline (reference sequence).

This clone was seen only a few times. At the DNA level, this CDR3 is encoded by other sequences in the same sample as well. V is TRBV18 and J is TRBJ2-2; TRBD2 agrees at 12 bases. The CDR3 totals 16 residues. Germline lookup yields CDR1 KGHSH and CDR2 LQKENI. V dropped 3 bases and J dropped 3; count of bases not matched to a gene: 2. The chain's CDR3 is CASSPRLAGDTGELFF. The CDR3 DNA reads TGTGCCAGCTCACCTCGACTAGCGGGAGACACCGGGGAGCTGTTTTTT.

CDR3 in amino acids: CSVFAGRDGGDTQYF. In DNA, the CDR3 is TGCAGCGTTTTCGCCGGGAGGGATGGGGGAGATACGCAGTATTTT. The chain joins TRBV29-1 to TRBJ2-3; 8 bases line up with TRBD2. V lost 5 bases and J lost 5; bases outside the gene matches: 12. This CDR3 contains 15 residues. CDR1 and CDR2 (germline): SQVTM, ANQGSEA.

V is TRBV28 and J is TRBJ1-2; possible D gene TRBD1, 5 bases. This CDR3 is 14 amino acids long. Germline CDR1 is MDHEN and CDR2 is SYDVKM. The V end lost 6 bases, the J end lost 2 bases, and 13 bases lay between the germline ends. CDR3 sequence: CASSFRDGNYGYTF. CDR3 DNA sequence: TGTGCCAGCAGCTTCCGGGACGGGAACTATGGCTACACCTTC.

The chain recombines TRBV5-1 with TRBJ1-2, with TRBD1 matching over 11 bases. The V gene's germline CDR1 is SGHRS and CDR2 YFSETQ. V shed 4 bases, J shed 2 bases, and the junction held 4 bases outside the gene matches. The CDR3 has 15 amino acids. CDR3 region: CASSPGDRGNYGYTF. As DNA, the CDR3 is TGCGCCAGCAGCCCAGGGGACAGGGGGAACTATGGCTACACCTTC.

The V call is TRBV5-1, the J call TRBJ2-7, with 9 bases matching TRBD1. Germline values: CDR1 SGHRS, CDR2 YFSETQ. The CDR3 runs to 14 residues. The V and J ends lost 0 bases and 5 bases, in that order; junction bases with no gene match: 3. The DNA for the CDR3 is TGCGCCAGCAGCTTGGGGGACAGGGAAGACGAGCAGTACTTC. The encoded protein is CASSLGDREDEQYF.

Note on this clone: The same CDR3 arises from other DNA sequences in this sample as well. The CDR3 loop reads CASSLSGTGAYEQYF. CDR3 coding DNA: TGCGCCAGCAGCTTGTCCGGGACAGGGGCTTACGAGCAGTACTTC. The rearrangement links TRBV5-1 to TRBJ2-7; the match to TRBD1 covers 10 bases. The CDR3 runs to 15 residues. Trimming took 1 base from V and 4 from J; bases not matched to a gene: 5. Germline V gives CDR1 SGHRS, CDR2 YFSETQ. The entire variable domain, with the rest obtained from reference TRBV5-1 and TRBJ2-7, is as follows: KAGVTQTPRYLIKTRGQQVTLSCSPISGHRSVSWYQQTPGQGLQFLFEYFSETQRNKGNFPGRFSGRQFSNSRSEMNVSTLELGDSALYLCASSLSGTGAYEQYFGPGTRLTVT.

This clone was detected once. This chain uses TRBV12-5 with TRBJ1-3, with D possibly matching TRBD1 (5 bases). The CDR3 is 14 amino acids. The V gene's germline CDR1 is LGHNT and CDR2 FRNRAP. Trimming shortened V by 6 bases and J by 1 base, and 10 bases separated the two germline ends. The CDR3 nucleotides read TGTGCTAGTGGCCGTCAGGGTTCTGGAAACACCATATATTTT. It specifies CASGRQGSGNTIYF.

The V and J genes are TRBV30 and TRBJ2-3, with D tentatively TRBD1 (6 bases). The length of the CDR3 is 16 residues. V lost 4 bases and J lost 3, with 20 bases in between. Germline V CDR1 and CDR2: GTSNPN, SVGIG (reference sequence). The CDR3 DNA sequence: TGTGCCTGGAAACCCCAGAGGACAGCAGGTACAGATACGCAGTATTTT. Its protein product is CAWKPQRTAGTDTQYF.

The genes are TRBV28 and TRBJ2-2, with 9 bases fitting TRBD1. The CDR3 sequence is 17 residues long. The V gene end was trimmed by 5 bases and the J gene end by 1 base; junction bases not matched to a gene: 8. Germline-derived CDR1 and CDR2 are MDHEN and SYDVKM. CDR3 protein: CASSPWTGAKNTGELFF. CDR3 DNA sequence: TGTGCCAGCAGTCCCTGGACAGGGGCTAAGAACACCGGGGAGCTGTTTTTT.

The gene calls are TRBV28 and TRBJ2-1; 7 bases are a match to TRBD2. The germline V gene encodes CDR1 MDHEN and CDR2 SYDVKM. The CDR3 covers 19 residues. Trimming removed 4 bases from V and 0 bases from J; junction bases left unmatched: 15. The CDR3 loop reads CASSSRVGLAESSYNEQFF. The CDR3 nucleotides read TGTGCCAGCAGTTCCCGAGTGGGTCTAGCGGAGAGCTCCTACAATGAGCAGTTCTTC.

The chain joins TRBV7-3 to TRBJ1-2; D is unclear. CDR1 is SGHTA, CDR2 FQGTGA, per germline. V lost 5 bases to trimming and J lost 4 bases, with 8 bases between them. The CDR3 is 12 amino acids. In DNA, the CDR3 is TGTGCCAGCAGCCCCGCAGTCTATGGCTACACCTTC. This gives the protein CASSPAVYGYTF.